What follows are 24 T cell receptor beta chains derived from one specimen sequenced in a study of shared clonotypes between healthy human individuals. Produced via immunoSEQ multiplex PCR; TCRdb's table is partial and in-frame only. The sample yields fewer than 1.8 million clones, around 98.5% seen once. The sample consisted of naive CD4+ T cells sorted from blood. Specified subset: CD45RA+ positively selected. All receptors come from a man under 40 in good health.

J is TRBJ2-1 and V is TRBV15, with TRBD1 matching over 9 bases. Per germline, CDR1 LNHNV and CDR2 YYDKDF (reference sequence). Unmatched junction bases numbered 8, after V lost 2 bases and J lost 6 bases. This CDR3 has 16 residues. The CDR3 here is CATSRPDRGNSNEQFF. CDR3 bases: TGTGCCACCAGCAGACCTGACAGGGGGAATTCCAATGAGCAGTTCTTC.

The J gene is TRBJ2-2, the V gene TRBV19, with TRBD2 matching over 10 bases. The CDR3 has 17 amino acids. V was clipped by 4 bases and J by 1 base; unmatched bases: 6. Per the germline V gene, CDR1 is LNHDA and CDR2 is SQIVND (reference sequence). The CDR3 spells CASSTSGSGWNTGELFF. CDR3 sequence (DNA): TGTGCCAGTAGTACTAGCGGGAGTGGTTGGAACACCGGGGAGCTGTTTTTT.

The chain combines TRBV2 with TRBJ2-3; 9 bases match TRBD2. J gave up 3 bases and V 6 bases, and 7 bases lay outside the gene matches. Germline CDR1 and CDR2: SNHLY and FYNNEI. This CDR3 region has 15 residues. The CDR3 region is CASSNLAGKTDTQYF. The CDR3 coding sequence is TGTGCCAGCAGCAACCTAGCGGGAAAAACAGATACGCAGTATTTT.

The chain uses TRBV6-1 and TRBJ2-4; D could derive from TRBD1 or TRBD2 (5 bases each). The CDR3 is made up of 17 amino acids. Trimming pared 1 base from V and 2 bases from J, leaving 15 bases between. The V gene's germline CDR1 is MNHNS and CDR2 SASEGT. The CDR3 nucleotides read TGTGCCAGCAGTGAAGTTGGGACGGCTAGGACCAAAAACATTCAGTACTTC. Translation: CASSEVGTARTKNIQYF.

CDR3 nucleotide sequence: TGTGCCAGCAGCCGAAAGGATCCCTTGAACACTGAAGCTTTCTTT. Its protein is CASSRKDPLNTEAFF. This chain uses TRBV7-3 with TRBJ1-1; no clear D gene. V lost 5 bases, J lost 0 bases, and 13 bases lay in between. Germline CDR1 and CDR2: SGHTA and FQGTGA. The length of the CDR3 is 15 residues.

This rearrangement joins TRBV6-1 to TRBJ1-1; possibly TRBD1 for D (6 bases). The CDR3 sequence is 13 residues long. Germline V gene sequence: CDR1 MNHNS, CDR2 SASEGT. The V and J ends lost 6 bases and 1 base respectively, with 9 bases between them. CDR3 sequence: CASSRRGNTEAFF. In DNA form, the CDR3 reads TGTGCCAGCAGCCGCAGGGGGAACACTGAAGCTTTCTTT.

CDR3 in amino acids: CASSSRVRDRGSYEQYF. The CDR3 DNA follows: TGTGCCAGCAGCTCCAGGGTGAGGGACAGGGGCAGCTACGAGCAGTACTTC. The chain has TRBV7-9 and TRBJ2-7, with 10 bases aligning to TRBD1. The CDR3 has 17 residues. V trimming: 4 bases; J trimming: 3 bases; junction bases outside the gene matches: 12. Germline V lookup: CDR1 SEHNR, CDR2 FQNEAQ (reference sequence). Based on the CDR3 plus reference TRBV7-9 and TRBJ2-7, the full variable domain is DTGVSQNPRHKITKRGQNVTFRCDPISEHNRLYWYRQTLGQGPEFLTYFQNEAQLEKSRLLSDRFSAERPKGSFSTLEIQRTEQGDSAMYLCASSSRVRDRGSYEQYFGPGTRLTVT.

On this clone itself: Other DNA sequences in this sample translate to the same CDR3. V gene TRBV18 combines with J gene TRBJ1-1; 7 bases are a match to TRBD1. The germline CDR1 and CDR2 sequences are KGHSH and LQKENI. V dropped 6 bases and J dropped 0; count of bases not matched to a gene: 4. This CDR3 spans 14 amino acids. The CDR3 is CASSLDRVNTEAFF. DNA of the CDR3: TGTGCCAGCTCGCTCGACAGGGTGAACACTGAAGCTTTCTTT.

The V and J genes are TRBV2 and TRBJ2-3; 14 positions match TRBD2. Losses at the gene ends were 4 bases for V and 7 bases for J; bases not matched to a gene: 4. Germline CDR1 is SNHLY and CDR2 is FYNNEI. The CDR3 runs 15 residues. The CDR3 reads CASSGLAGGFNTQYF. In nucleotides, the CDR3 is TGTGCCAGCAGTGGACTAGCGGGAGGGTTCAATACGCAGTATTTT.

V usage is TRBV18 and J usage is TRBJ2-7; 7 bases are shared with TRBD1. The germline V gene encodes CDR1 KGHSH and CDR2 LQKENI. V lost 5 bases to trimming and J lost 0 bases; unmatched junction nucleotides: 4. There are 14 residues in the CDR3. CDR3 sequence reads: CASSSDRNSYEQYF. As DNA, the CDR3 is TGTGCCAGCTCATCGGACAGGAACTCCTACGAGCAGTACTTC.

Notes on this clone: The identical CDR3 is also encoded by other nucleotide sequences in the sample. The chain uses TRBV6-5 and TRBJ2-1; D possibly corresponds to TRBD1 (5 bases). CDR1 MNHEY and CDR2 SVGAGI come from the germline V gene. This CDR3 has 13 residues. Trimming took 6 bases from V and 4 from J, leaving 10 bases between them. The CDR3 loop is CASRRDRYNEQFF. The CDR3, as DNA: TGTGCCAGCAGACGAGACAGATACAATGAGCAGTTCTTC.

V gene TRBV15 combines with J gene TRBJ1-1; perhaps TRBD1 as D (6 bases). Germline V gives CDR1 LNHNV, CDR2 YYDKDF (reference sequence). The CDR3 totals 15 residues. The V and J ends lost 2 bases and 9 bases respectively, with 19 bases between them. The CDR3 bases are TGTGCCACCAGCAGACCATCCCAGATGGGGGGCCAAGCTTTCTTT. Amino acid sequence: CATSRPSQMGGQAFF.

This sequence joins TRBV9 and TRBJ1-5, with D unclear. Trimming took 0 bases from V and 7 from J, leaving 11 bases between them. CDR3 length: 14 amino acids. Per the germline V gene, CDR1 is SGDLS and CDR2 is YYNGEE. CDR3 in DNA: TGTGCCAGCAGCGTAGACAGTGTCCAACAGCCCCAGCATTTT. Translating gives CASSVDSVQQPQHF.

The rearrangement uses TRBV19 and TRBJ2-5; D is perhaps TRBD2 (5 bases). Deletions cut 3 bases from V and 1 base from J, with 15 bases between. The germline V gene encodes CDR1 LNHDA and CDR2 SQIVND (reference sequence). The CDR3 is 16 amino acids. The CDR3 spells CASSIRSVVTQETQYF. For the CDR3, the DNA is TGTGCCAGTAGTATCCGTAGCGTCGTCACCCAAGAGACCCAGTACTTC.

V gene TRBV7-9 combines with J gene TRBJ2-1; 9 nucleotides line up with TRBD1. Per germline, CDR1 SEHNR and CDR2 FQNEAQ (reference sequence). The CDR3 covers 15 residues. The V segment lost 7 bases and the J segment 7 bases; nucleotides outside the gene matches: 11. The CDR3 nucleotides read TGTGCCAGCAACCCACCGGGACAGGGATTGAATGAGCAGTTCTTC. Protein: CASNPPGQGLNEQFF.

This chain joins TRBV7-6 and TRBJ2-3, with no clear D. Germline CDR1 and CDR2: SGHVS and FNYEAQ. The CDR3 spans 14 residues. V was trimmed by 1 base and J by 6 bases, leaving 11 bases between them. CDR3 sequence reads: CASSLVGTADTQYF. The CDR3 DNA sequence: TGTGCCAGCAGCTTAGTGGGTACGGCGGATACGCAGTATTTT.

This clone occurred once. The gene calls are TRBV27 and TRBJ2-7; D is perhaps TRBD1 (6 bases). CDR3 length: 13 residues. In germline, CDR1 is MNHEY, CDR2 SMNVEV (reference sequence). CDR3 nucleotides: TGTGCTAGTGGTAGGACAGTCCTCCACGAGCAGTACTTC. It specifies CASGRTVLHEQYF.

V and J are TRBV18 and TRBJ1-4, with 10 bases that match TRBD1. Trimming took 4 bases from V and 2 from J; bases not matched to a gene: 4. The CDR3 loop spans 16 amino acids. CDR1 is KGHSH and CDR2 is LQKENI in the germline V gene. DNA for the CDR3: TGTGCCAGCTCACGACAGGGGGCGAGTACTAATGAAAAACTGTTTTTT. This codes for CASSRQGASTNEKLFF. Full variable domain (remainder filled in from reference TRBV18 and TRBJ1-4): NAGVMQNPRHLVRRRGQEARLRCSPMKGHSHVYWYRQLPEEGLKFMVYLQKENIIDESGMPKERFSAEFPKEGPSILRIQQVVRGDSAAYFCASSRQGASTNEKLFFGSGTQLSVL.

V usage is TRBV7-9 and J usage is TRBJ2-7, with D possibly TRBD2 on 5 matching bases. The germline gives CDR1 SEHNR, CDR2 FQNEAQ (reference sequence). This CDR3 has 12 amino acids. V lost 4 bases, J lost 9 bases, and 13 bases lay in between. The CDR3 is CASSSGERVQYF. The CDR3 nucleotides are TGTGCCAGCAGCTCAGGCGAGAGGGTGCAGTACTTC.

This clone has only one observation. The chain has TRBV27 and TRBJ1-5; 11 nucleotides line up with TRBD1. CDR1 is MNHEY, CDR2 SMNVEV, per germline (reference sequence). The CDR3 covers 15 residues. With V trimmed by 6 bases and J by 6 bases, 7 bases remained unmatched. The CDR3 region is CASRTGTGGGQPQHF. CDR3 sequence (DNA): TGTGCCAGCAGGACCGGGACAGGGGGAGGTCAGCCCCAGCATTTT.

The gene calls are TRBV6-1 and TRBJ2-5, with TRBD1 matching 8 bases. This CDR3 is 14 amino acids long. The junction had 6 bases not matched to a gene; V was cut back by 4 bases and J by 5 bases. The germline gives CDR1 MNHNS, CDR2 SASEGT. CDR3 loop: CASSVDRAIETQYF. The CDR3 nucleotides read TGTGCCAGCAGTGTGGACAGGGCTATTGAGACCCAGTACTTC.

For the CDR3, the DNA is TGTGCCAGAGCAGCAAGGACTAGCGGGATGGGAGAGACCCAGTACTTC. This codes for CARAARTSGMGETQYF. The chain links TRBV14 to TRBJ2-5, with TRBD2 matching 12 bases. The CDR3 spans 16 residues. The ends lost 9 bases at V and 4 bases at J; junction bases unmatched: 12. Germline values: CDR1 SGHDN, CDR2 FVKESK.

The table lists this clone with a count of one. The chain combines TRBV25-1 with TRBJ2-2; tentative D call: TRBD2 (5 bases). The CDR3 has 14 residues. CDR1 and CDR2 from the germline V gene are MGHDK and SYGVNS. V lost 6 bases to trimming and J lost 1 base, with 9 bases between them. The CDR3 loop is CASSVGMNTGELFF. In nucleotides, the CDR3 is TGTGCCAGCAGCGTCGGGATGAACACCGGGGAGCTGTTTTTT.

The genes are TRBV7-8 and TRBJ2-3, with D hard to call. V was clipped by 3 bases and J by 0 bases, with 10 bases between them. The CDR3 runs to 15 residues. Looked up from germline, CDR1 is SGHVS and CDR2 is FQNEAQ. CDR3 sequence: CASSFPFTSTDTQYF. CDR3 sequence (DNA): TGTGCCAGCAGCTTTCCGTTTACTAGCACAGATACGCAGTATTTT. The full variable domain, completed using reference TRBV7-8 and TRBJ2-3, is GAGVSQSPRYKVAKRGQDVALRCDPISGHVSLFWYQQALGQGPEFLTYFQNEAQLDKSGLPSDRFFAERPEGSVSTLKIQRTQQEDSAVYLCASSFPFTSTDTQYFGPGTRLTVL.